These 9 T cell receptor beta chains were all obtained from the same sample, sequenced in a study of blood T cell repertoires in COVID-19 (TCRdb year 2020). Libraries were constructed by the immunoSEQ multiplex PCR assay. In its TCRdb copy, this immuneACCESS table keeps in-frame sequences only and misses some clones. Where compared with another copy, unresolved V genes explain less than half of these, and the others have no known cause. The sample profile shows under 350,000 clones; roughly 90% of them were found once. The ten largest make up about 1.7% of the sample. Material: PBMCs or T cells enriched from blood (not recorded which). All receptors derive from a middle-aged woman who had recovered from COVID-19.

The V call is TRBV7-2, the J call TRBJ1-5; 7 nucleotides align to TRBD1. CDR1 and CDR2 (germline): SGHTA, FQGNSA. The V gene end was trimmed by 4 bases and the J gene end by 3 bases; junction bases not matched to a gene: 12. This CDR3 contains 17 residues. In DNA form, the CDR3 reads TGTGCCAGCAGCTCACAGACAGGGTTGGTTTTCAATCAGCCCCAGCATTTT. It encodes CASSSQTGLVFNQPQHF. The full variable domain, completed using reference TRBV7-2 and TRBJ1-5, is GAGVSQSPSNKVTEKGKDVELRCDPISGHTALYWYRQSLGQGLEFLIYFQGNSAPDKSGLPSDRFSAERTGGSVSTLTIQRTQQEDSAVYLCASSSQTGLVFNQPQHFGDGTRLSIL.

The chain combines TRBV2 with TRBJ1-4; 9 bases match TRBD1. The CDR3 contains 14 residues. V was clipped by 6 bases and J by 8 bases; unmatched bases: 7. Germline assignment: CDR1 SNHLY and CDR2 FYNNEI. CDR3 nucleotides: TGTGCCAGCAGGGAACAGGGGGCAGGGGAAAAACTGTTTTTT. Its translation is CASREQGAGEKLFF.

The chain links TRBV7-6 to TRBJ2-1; 8 bases are a match to TRBD1. V shed 5 bases, J shed 4 bases, and the junction held 10 bases outside the gene matches. This CDR3 has 16 residues. CDR1 and CDR2 (germline): SGHVS, FNYEAQ. The CDR3 coding sequence is TGTGCCAGCAGCCCCGACAGGGGTAATTTTTACAATGAGCAGTTCTTC. This translates into CASSPDRGNFYNEQFF.

The rearrangement uses TRBV29-1 and TRBJ2-1, with 7 nucleotides matching TRBD1. V lost 3 bases and J lost 5; bases outside the gene matches: 10. Germline V CDR1 and CDR2: SQVTM, ANQGSEA. The CDR3 consists of 15 residues. The CDR3 is CSVDLPTGLNNEQFF. In DNA, the CDR3 is TGCAGCGTTGATCTCCCGACAGGGCTGAACAATGAGCAGTTCTTC.

This clone rates as medium-sized. V gene TRBV4-2 combines with J gene TRBJ1-1; possible D gene TRBD1, 6 bases. Germline CDR1 reads LGHNA; CDR2 reads YNFKEQ. The CDR3 is made up of 12 amino acids. The ends were cut back, 2 bases at V and 7 bases at J, with 8 bases in the middle. The CDR3 is CASSQNRDEAFF. Written as DNA, the CDR3 is TGTGCCAGCAGCCAAAACAGGGATGAAGCTTTCTTT.

The V and J genes are TRBV9 and TRBJ2-4; possibly TRBD2 for D (7 bases). Germline CDR1 SGDLS, CDR2 YYNGEE. The length of the CDR3 is 13 residues. The V and J ends lost 7 bases and 8 bases respectively, with 16 bases between them. CDR3 sequence (DNA): TGTGCCAGCCAACGGGGAGGGGGTGACATTCAGTACTTC. The encoded protein is CASQRGGGDIQYF.

The chain couples TRBV5-8 to TRBJ1-1, with TRBD1 identical over 8 bases. The CDR3 is 16 amino acids. Trimming at V came to 2 bases and at J to 0 bases, leaving 6 bases not matched to a gene. Germline V lookup: CDR1 SGHTS, CDR2 YDEGEE. The CDR3 nucleotides read TGTGCCAGCAGCTTCGTTCCGACAGGGGTGAACACTGAAGCTTTCTTT. Its translation is CASSFVPTGVNTEAFF.

The chain has TRBV29-1 and TRBJ2-1; 8 nucleotides match TRBD2. J gave up 7 bases and V 3 bases, and 11 bases lay outside the gene matches. Germline assignment: CDR1 SQVTM and CDR2 ANQGSEA. The CDR3 has 15 amino acids. The CDR3 sequence: CSVDRRGGLWNEQFF. CDR3 bases: TGCAGCGTTGATAGACGGGGGGGACTTTGGAATGAGCAGTTCTTC.

V and J are TRBV7-9 and TRBJ1-2, with 8 nucleotides matching TRBD1. Germline V CDR1 and CDR2: SEHNR, FQNEAQ (reference sequence). The CDR3 extends over 15 amino acids. Unmatched junction bases numbered 4, after V lost 1 base and J lost 3 bases. The CDR3 region is CASSLVAGGDYGYTF. In DNA form, the CDR3 reads TGTGCCAGCAGCTTAGTGGCAGGGGGCGACTATGGCTACACCTTC.